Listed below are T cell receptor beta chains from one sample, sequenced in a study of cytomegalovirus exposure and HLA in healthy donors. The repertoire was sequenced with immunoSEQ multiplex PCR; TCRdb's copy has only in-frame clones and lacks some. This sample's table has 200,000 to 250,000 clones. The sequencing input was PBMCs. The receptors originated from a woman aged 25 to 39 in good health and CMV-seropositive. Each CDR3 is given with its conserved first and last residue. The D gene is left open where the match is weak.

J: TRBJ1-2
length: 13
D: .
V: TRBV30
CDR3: CAWSGQAWYGYTF
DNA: TGTGCCTGGAGTGGACAGGCCTGGTATGGCTACACCTTC

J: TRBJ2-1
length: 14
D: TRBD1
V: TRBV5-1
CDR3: CASSLDGQVGEQFF
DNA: TGCGCCAGCAGCTTAGACGGACAGGTGGGTGAGCAGTTCTTC

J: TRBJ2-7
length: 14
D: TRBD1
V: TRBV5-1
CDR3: CASSLESTGYEQYF
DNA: TGCGCCAGCAGCTTAGAGTCGACAGGGTACGAGCAGTACTTC

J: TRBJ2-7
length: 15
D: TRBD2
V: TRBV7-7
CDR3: CASSLSAGDSYEQYF
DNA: TGTGCCAGCAGCTTAAGCGCGGGGGACTCCTACGAGCAGTACTTC

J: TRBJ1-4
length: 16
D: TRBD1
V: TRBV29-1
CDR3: CSVDFGQGGRREKLFF
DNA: TGCAGCGTTGATTTCGGACAGGGGGGTCGTAGGGAAAAACTGTTTTTT

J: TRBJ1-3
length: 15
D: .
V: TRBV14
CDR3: CASSDPDRTGNTIYF
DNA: TGTGCCAGCAGCGATCCAGATCGAACTGGAAACACCATATATTTT

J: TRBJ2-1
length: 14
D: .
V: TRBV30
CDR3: CAWSAPSERNEQFF
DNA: TGTGCCTGGAGTGCGCCCTCGGAGCGAAATGAGCAGTTCTTC

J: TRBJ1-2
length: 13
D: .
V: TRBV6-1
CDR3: CASETGQNYGYTF
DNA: TGTGCCAGCGAAACAGGCCAGAACTATGGCTACACCTTC

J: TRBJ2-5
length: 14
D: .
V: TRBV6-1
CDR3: CASSDWLDRETQYF
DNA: TGTGCCAGCAGTGATTGGCTAGATCGGGAGACCCAGTACTTC

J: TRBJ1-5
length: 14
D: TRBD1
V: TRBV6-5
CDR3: CASSPGQGYQPQHF
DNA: TGTGCCAGCAGCCCGGGACAGGGTTATCAGCCCCAGCATTTT

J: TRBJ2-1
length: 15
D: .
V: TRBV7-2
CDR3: CASSLAISADGEQFF
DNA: TGTGCCAGCAGCTTAGCCATCTCAGCGGATGGTGAGCAGTTCTTC

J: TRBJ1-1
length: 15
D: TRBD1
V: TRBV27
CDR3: CASSLYGGQSTEAFF
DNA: TGTGCCAGCAGTTTATATGGGGGACAGTCCACTGAAGCTTTCTTT

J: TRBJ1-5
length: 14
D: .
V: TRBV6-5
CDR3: CASMAEGDNQPQHF
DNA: TGTGCCAGCATGGCAGAGGGTGACAATCAGCCCCAGCATTTT

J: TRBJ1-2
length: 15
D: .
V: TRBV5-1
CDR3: CASSWNDSPNYGYTF
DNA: TGCGCCAGCAGCTGGAACGACAGTCCCAACTATGGCTACACCTTC

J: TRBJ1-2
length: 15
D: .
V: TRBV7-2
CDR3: CASSLARGNNYGYTF
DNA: TGTGCCAGCAGCTTAGCGAGGGGGAACAACTATGGCTACACCTTC

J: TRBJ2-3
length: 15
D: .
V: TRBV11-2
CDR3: CASSLPWGGTDTQYF
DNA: TGTGCCAGCAGCCTTCCGTGGGGAGGCACAGATACGCAGTATTTT

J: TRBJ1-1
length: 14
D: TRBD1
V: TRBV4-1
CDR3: CASSQDRGYTEAFF
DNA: TGCGCCAGCAGCCAAGACAGGGGGTACACTGAAGCTTTCTTT

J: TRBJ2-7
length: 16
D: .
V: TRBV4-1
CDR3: CASSQEFAGALYEQYF
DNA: TGCGCCAGCAGCCAAGAATTCGCGGGGGCTCTCTACGAGCAGTACTTC

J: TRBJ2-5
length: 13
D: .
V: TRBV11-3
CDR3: CASSYQGRETQYF
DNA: TGTGCCAGCAGCTACCAGGGTCGGGAGACCCAGTACTTC

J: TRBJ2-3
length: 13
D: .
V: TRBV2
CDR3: CASSEGGRGTQYF
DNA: TGTGCCAGCAGTGAAGGGGGGAGGGGGACGCAGTATTTT

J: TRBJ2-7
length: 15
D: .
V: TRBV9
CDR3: CASSVVGLPSYEQYF
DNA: TGTGCCAGCAGCGTAGTGGGGCTACCTTCCTACGAGCAGTACTTC

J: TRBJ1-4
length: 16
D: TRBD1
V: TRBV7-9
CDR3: CASSLRQGDRSEKLFF
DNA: TGTGCCAGCAGCTTAAGACAGGGGGACAGGAGCGAAAAACTGTTTTTT

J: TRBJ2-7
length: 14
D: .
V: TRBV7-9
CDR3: CASSLGGLSYEQYF
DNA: TGTGCCAGCAGCTTAGGCGGGCTTAGTTACGAGCAGTACTTC

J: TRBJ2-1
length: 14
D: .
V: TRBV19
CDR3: CATRTTSSYNEQFF
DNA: TGTGCCACTCGTACGACTAGCTCCTACAATGAGCAGTTCTTC

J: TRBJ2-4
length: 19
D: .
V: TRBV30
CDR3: CAWSSRESPYSLAKNIQYF
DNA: TGTGCCTGGAGTAGTAGGGAGAGTCCCTACTCTTTAGCCAAAAACATTCAGTACTTC

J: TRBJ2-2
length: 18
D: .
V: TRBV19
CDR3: CASSRIGGFILNTGELFF
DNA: TGTGCCAGTAGTAGGATAGGGGGATTCATTCTAAACACCGGGGAGCTGTTTTTT

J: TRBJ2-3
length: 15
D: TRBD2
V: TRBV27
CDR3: CASTPKRGYTDTQYF
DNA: TGTGCCAGCACCCCAAAGCGGGGGTACACAGATACGCAGTATTTT

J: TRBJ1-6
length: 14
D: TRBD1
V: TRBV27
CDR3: CASRTGTGNSPLHF
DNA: TGTGCCAGCAGGACGGGGACAGGAAATTCACCCCTCCACTTT